The TCR beta chain described here comes from a study of shared clonotypes between healthy human individuals. Naive CD8 cells were CD45RO-negative, positively selected for CCR7, excluding terminally differentiated effector memory CD45RA+ cells. The donors, healthy adults who were HIV-negative, had experienced no recent acute infections or vaccinations. Note on this clone: Its specificity is not known.

Germline V gives CDR1 MGHRA, CDR2 YSYEKL. CDR3 length: 15 residues. Trimming took 0 bases from V and 5 from J; bases not matched to a gene: 1. General observations from the study: Researchers sampled only blood; tissue repertoires likely differ.

The assay was immunoSEQ multiplex PCR, and TCRdb's table has in-frame clones only and misses some. The sample shows around 2,000,000 clones, approximately 95% of them seen only once. The receptor was derived from a young man in good health. Source material: naive CD8+ T cells sorted from blood. This sequence joins TRBV4-1 and TRBJ2-2; 9 bases match TRBD1. CDR3 sequence: CASSQETGGTGELFF. CDR3 nucleotide sequence: TGCGCCAGCAGCCAAGAGACAGGGGGGACCGGGGAGCTGTTTTTT.